These 5 T cell receptor beta chains were sequenced from one sample in a study of CD8+CD57+ T cells in acquired aplastic anemia. In patients chosen for sequencing, flow cytometry had shown CD8+CD57+ cell expansion. Genomic DNA, serving as template, underwent TCR beta VDJ and CDR3 profiling. TCRdb reprocessed the reads via MiXCR and lists one record per CDR3 protein. The sample has some 180,000 distinct CDR3 sequences, 55% to 65% seen once. Source material: sorted CD4+, CD8+, or CD8+CD57+ T cells (not recorded which) from PBMCs. The receptor set was obtained from a human donor with aplastic anemia.

This clonotype was found many times. The chain combines TRBV7-9 with TRBJ1-1, with TRBD1 identical over 9 bases. The V gene end was trimmed by 4 bases and the J gene end by 6 bases; junction bases not matched to a gene: 6. This CDR3 is built from 14 residues. Per the germline V gene, CDR1 is SEHNR and CDR2 is FQNEAQ (reference sequence). CDR3 protein: CASSSWDRVAEAFF. The CDR3 DNA follows: TGTGCCAGCAGCTCCTGGGACAGGGTCGCTGAAGCTTTCTTT.

As to this clonotype: It may be a read error: a sequence one base away is much more abundant. The chain uses TRBV5-1 and TRBJ1-3; 11 positions match TRBD1. The ends lost 2 bases at V and 12 bases at J; junction bases unmatched: 10. CDR1 is SGHRS, CDR2 YFSETQ, per germline. The CDR3 contains 15 residues. DNA of the CDR3: TGCGCCAGCAGCTTAGGACAGGGGGCTGGAGACATCATATATTTT. This encodes CASSLGQGAGDIIYF.

The rearrangement links TRBV2 to TRBJ2-7, with D perhaps TRBD1 (6 bases). From germline, CDR1 is SNHLY and CDR2 FYNNEI. The CDR3 loop spans 14 amino acids. The V end was cut by 6 bases, the J end by 0 bases, with 12 bases between. CDR3 in DNA: TGTGCCAGCAGCCCCACAGGGAGCTCCTACGAGCAGTACTTC. Translated: CASSPTGSSYEQYF.

This clonotype was seen more than once but under ten times. The chain couples TRBV6-2 or TRBV6-3 to TRBJ1-1; D is perhaps TRBD1 (5 bases). The CDR3 covers 15 residues. Trimming shortened V by 2 bases and J by 0 bases, and 10 bases separated the two germline ends. Germline-derived CDR1 and CDR2 are MNHEY and SVGEGT. The CDR3 sequence: CASSYQQALNTEAFF. CDR3 sequence (DNA): TGTGCCAGCAGTTACCAACAGGCTCTGAACACTGAAGCTTTCTTT.

The rearrangement uses TRBV5-1 and TRBJ2-1; D could derive from TRBD1 or TRBD2 (5 bases each). The CDR3 consists of 15 residues. Germline assignment: CDR1 SGHRS and CDR2 YFSETQ. V gave up 4 bases and J gave up 4 bases, with 15 bases separating them. The CDR3 DNA is TGCGCCAGCAGCAGGGACCTTACCCCTTACAATGAGCAGTTCTTC. It specifies CASSRDLTPYNEQFF.